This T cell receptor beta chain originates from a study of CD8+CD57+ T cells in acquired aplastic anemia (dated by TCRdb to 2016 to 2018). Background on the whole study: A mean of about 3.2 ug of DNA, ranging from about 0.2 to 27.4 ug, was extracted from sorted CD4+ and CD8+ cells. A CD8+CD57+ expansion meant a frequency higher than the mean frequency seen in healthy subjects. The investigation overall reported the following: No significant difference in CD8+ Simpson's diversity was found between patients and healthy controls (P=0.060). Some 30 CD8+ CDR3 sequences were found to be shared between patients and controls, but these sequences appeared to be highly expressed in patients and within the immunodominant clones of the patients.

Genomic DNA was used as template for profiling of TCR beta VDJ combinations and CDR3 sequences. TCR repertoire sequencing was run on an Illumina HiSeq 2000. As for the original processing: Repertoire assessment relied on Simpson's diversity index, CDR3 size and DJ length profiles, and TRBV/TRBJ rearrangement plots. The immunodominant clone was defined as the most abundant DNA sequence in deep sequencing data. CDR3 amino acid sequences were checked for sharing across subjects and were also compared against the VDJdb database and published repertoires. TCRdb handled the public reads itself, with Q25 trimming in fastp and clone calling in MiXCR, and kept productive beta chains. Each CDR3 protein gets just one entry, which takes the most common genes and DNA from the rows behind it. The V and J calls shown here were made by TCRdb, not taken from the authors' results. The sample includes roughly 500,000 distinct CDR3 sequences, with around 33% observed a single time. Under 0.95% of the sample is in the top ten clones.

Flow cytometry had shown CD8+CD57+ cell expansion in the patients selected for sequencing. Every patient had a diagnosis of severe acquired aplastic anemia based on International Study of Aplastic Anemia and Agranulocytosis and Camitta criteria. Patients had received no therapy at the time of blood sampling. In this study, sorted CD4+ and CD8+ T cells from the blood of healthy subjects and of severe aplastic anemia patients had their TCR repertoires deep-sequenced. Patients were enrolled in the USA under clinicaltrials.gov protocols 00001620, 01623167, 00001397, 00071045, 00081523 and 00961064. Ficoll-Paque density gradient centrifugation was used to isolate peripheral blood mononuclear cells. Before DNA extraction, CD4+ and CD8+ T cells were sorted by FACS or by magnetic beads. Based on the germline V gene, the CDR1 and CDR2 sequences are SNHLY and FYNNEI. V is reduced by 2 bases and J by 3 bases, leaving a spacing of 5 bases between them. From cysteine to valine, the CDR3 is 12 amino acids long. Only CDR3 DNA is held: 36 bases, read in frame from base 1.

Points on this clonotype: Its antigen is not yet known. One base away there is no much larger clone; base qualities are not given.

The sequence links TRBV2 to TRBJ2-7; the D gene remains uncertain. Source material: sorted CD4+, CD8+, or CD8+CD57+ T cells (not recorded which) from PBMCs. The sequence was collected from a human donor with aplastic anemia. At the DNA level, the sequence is TGTGCCAGCAGTGAAATGGGCTACGAGCAGTACGTC. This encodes CASSEMGYEQYV.